The sequence of this T cell receptor beta chain was determined in a study of blood T cells in healthy people across ages. General study points: From one million sequenced T cells, diversity estimates were lower bounds.

Every donor gave around 10 milliliters of peripheral blood. Combining a sample-barcoded 5' primer with a J-beta primer mix, a second PCR ran for about 7 to 11 cycles. All cDNA molecules were each tagged by a template-switch adaptor with 12 random nucleotides. TCRdb independently ran MiXCR on the 5' RACE reads; one entry per CDR3 protein. Counted here are some 930,000 distinct CDR3 sequences, just under 30% occurring once; the ten biggest clones make up roughly 10%. To note about this clonotype: What it binds is not known.

The germline V gene encodes CDR1 DFQATT and CDR2 SNEGSKA (reference sequence). Trimming stripped 5 bases from V and 6 bases from J, with 5 bases between. The CDR3 has 10 residues. In addition, the sample was reused for a study of T cells of mothers and their children. That paper states: The donors comprised roughly 6 children and their three healthy Caucasian mothers.

Sequencing input: blood. V and J are TRBV20-1 and TRBJ2-1; D not resolved. The TCR comes from a middle-aged woman in good health. CDR3 coding DNA: TGCAGTGCTCACTTCAATGAGCAGTTCTTC. Amino acid sequence: CSAHFNEQFF.